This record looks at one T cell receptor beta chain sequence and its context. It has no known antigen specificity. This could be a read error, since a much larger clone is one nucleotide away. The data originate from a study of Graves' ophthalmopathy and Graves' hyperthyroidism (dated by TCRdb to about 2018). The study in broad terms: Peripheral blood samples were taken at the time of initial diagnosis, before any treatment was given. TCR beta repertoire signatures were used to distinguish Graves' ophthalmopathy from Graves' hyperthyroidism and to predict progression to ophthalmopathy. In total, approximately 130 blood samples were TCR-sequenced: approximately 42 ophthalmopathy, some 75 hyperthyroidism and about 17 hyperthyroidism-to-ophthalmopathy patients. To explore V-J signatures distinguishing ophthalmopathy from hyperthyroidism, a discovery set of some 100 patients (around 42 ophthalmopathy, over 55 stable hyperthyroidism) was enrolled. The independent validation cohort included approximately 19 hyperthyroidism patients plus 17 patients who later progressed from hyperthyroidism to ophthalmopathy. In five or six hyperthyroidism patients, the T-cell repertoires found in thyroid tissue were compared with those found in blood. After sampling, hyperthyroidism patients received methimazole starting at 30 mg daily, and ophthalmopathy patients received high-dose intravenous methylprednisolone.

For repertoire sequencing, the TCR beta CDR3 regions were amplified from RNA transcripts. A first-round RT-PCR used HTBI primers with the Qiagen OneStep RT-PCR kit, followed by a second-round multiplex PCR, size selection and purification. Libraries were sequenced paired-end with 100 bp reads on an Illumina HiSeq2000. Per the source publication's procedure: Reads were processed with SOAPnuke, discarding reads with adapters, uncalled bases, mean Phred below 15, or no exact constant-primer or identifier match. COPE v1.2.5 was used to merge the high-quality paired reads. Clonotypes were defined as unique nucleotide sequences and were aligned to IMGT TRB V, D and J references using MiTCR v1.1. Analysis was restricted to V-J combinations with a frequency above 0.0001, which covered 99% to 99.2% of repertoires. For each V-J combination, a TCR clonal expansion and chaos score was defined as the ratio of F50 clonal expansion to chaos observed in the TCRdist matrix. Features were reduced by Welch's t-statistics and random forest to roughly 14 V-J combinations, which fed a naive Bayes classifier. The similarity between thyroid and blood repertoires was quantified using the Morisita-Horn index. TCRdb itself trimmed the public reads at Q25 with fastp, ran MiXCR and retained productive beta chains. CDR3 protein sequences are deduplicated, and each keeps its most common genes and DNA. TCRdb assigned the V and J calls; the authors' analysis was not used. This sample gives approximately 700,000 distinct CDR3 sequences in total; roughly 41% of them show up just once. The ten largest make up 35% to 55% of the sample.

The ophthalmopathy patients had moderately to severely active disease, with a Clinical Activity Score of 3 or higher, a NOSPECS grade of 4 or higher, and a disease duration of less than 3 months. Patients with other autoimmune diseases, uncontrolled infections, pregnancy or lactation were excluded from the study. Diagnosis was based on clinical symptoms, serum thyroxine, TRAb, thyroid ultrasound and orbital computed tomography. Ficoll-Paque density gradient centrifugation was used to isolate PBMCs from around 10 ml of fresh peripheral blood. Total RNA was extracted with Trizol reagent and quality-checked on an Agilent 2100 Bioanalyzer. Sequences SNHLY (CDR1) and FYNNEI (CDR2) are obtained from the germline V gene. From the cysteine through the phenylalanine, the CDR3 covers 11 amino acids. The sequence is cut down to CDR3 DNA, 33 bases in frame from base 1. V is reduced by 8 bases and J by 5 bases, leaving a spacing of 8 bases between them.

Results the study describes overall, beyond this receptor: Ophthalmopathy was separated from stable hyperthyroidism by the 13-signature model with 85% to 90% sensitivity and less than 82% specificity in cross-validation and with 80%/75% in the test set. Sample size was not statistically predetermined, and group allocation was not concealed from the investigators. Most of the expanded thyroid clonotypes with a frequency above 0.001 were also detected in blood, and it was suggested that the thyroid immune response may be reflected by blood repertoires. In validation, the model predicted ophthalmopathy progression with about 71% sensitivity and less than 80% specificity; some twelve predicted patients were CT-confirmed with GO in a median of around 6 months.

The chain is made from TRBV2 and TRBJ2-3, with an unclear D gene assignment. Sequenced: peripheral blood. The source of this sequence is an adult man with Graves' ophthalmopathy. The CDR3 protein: CASGGVDTQYF. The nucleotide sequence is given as TGTGCCAGCGGTGGTGTAGATACGCAGTATTTT. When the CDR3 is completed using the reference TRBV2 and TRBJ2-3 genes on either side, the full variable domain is EPEVTQTPSHQVTQMGQEVILRCVPISNHLYFYWYRQILGQKVEFLVSFYNNEISEKSEIFDDQFSVERPDGSNFTLKIRSTKLEDSAMYFCASGGVDTQYFGPGTRLTVL.